The rows below give T cell receptor beta chains drawn from one sample of a study of blood T cell repertoires in COVID-19. Only in-frame clones appear in the TCRdb table, and some are missing; sequencing was by immunoSEQ multiplex PCR. The sample lists around 41,000 clones, roughly 91% occurring once. Sequenced material: peripheral blood. The receptors originated from a human donor in a cohort sampled during active COVID-19. Each CDR3 is given with its conserved first and last residue. A D gene is named only where the DNA matches it firmly. The size field is filled for only some rows; it gives once, few, many or a size class.

once	TRBV7-9	TRBJ1-1	TRBD1	TGTGCCAGCAGCTACACAGGGGGCCTGCAAGCTTTCTTT	CASSYTGGLQAFF
-	TRBV19	TRBJ2-1	TRBD2	TGTGCCAGTAGTAGCCGGGGTAGCGGGACCTCCTACAATGAGCAGTTCTTC	CASSSRGSGTSYNEQFF
-	TRBV5-1	TRBJ1-6	-	TGCGCCAGCAGCGAACTTCCAGGAGGTACTTCACCCCTCCACTTT	CASSELPGGTSPLHF
once	TRBV27	TRBJ2-1	-	TGTGCCAGCAGTTCATTTTCGGACAGGAGGGATGAGCAGTTCTTC	CASSSFSDRRDEQFF
-	TRBV2	TRBJ1-1	TRBD1	TGTGCCAGCAACCGGGACAGGGGGCATTTCTTT	CASNRDRGHFF
-	TRBV10-3	TRBJ2-2	TRBD2	TGTGCCATCAGATTAGCGGGAGCGAACACCGGGGAGCTGTTTTTT	CAIRLAGANTGELFF
-	TRBV7-3	TRBJ1-5	-	TGTGCCAGCAGCTTAACGAGGGCAGAATGGCCCTCGTATCAGCCCCAGCATTTT	CASSLTRAEWPSYQPQHF
-	TRBV11-2	TRBJ2-5	TRBD2	TGTGCCAGCAGCTTAGTCCCTAGCGGGCTAGTGTCCTCTGGGGAGACCCAGTACTTC	CASSLVPSGLVSSGETQYF
-	TRBV7-8	TRBJ2-5	TRBD1	TGTGCCAGCAGCTTACGAATGGACAGGGTAGAGACCCAGTACTTC	CASSLRMDRVETQYF
once	TRBV2	TRBJ2-2	TRBD2	TGTGCCAGCAGTGATCTAGCGGGGACGAACACCGGGGAGCTGTTTTTT	CASSDLAGTNTGELFF
-	TRBV7-9	TRBJ2-7	-	TGTGCCAGCAGCCTAGGGGGGGGAGTCGGCGAGCAGTACTTC	CASSLGGGVGEQYF
-	TRBV25-1	TRBJ1-6	-	TGTGCCAGCAGTGAACAGGGCGGCAGTTCACCCCTCCACTTT	CASSEQGGSSPLHF
-	TRBV28	TRBJ2-1	TRBD2	TGTGCCAGCAGTCGGGGACTAGCGGGAGGACTAGCCGCATACAATGAGCAGTTCTTC	CASSRGLAGGLAAYNEQFF
-	TRBV14	TRBJ1-2	TRBD1	TGTGCCAGCAGCCAAAGTCGGACAGGGGGAGGCTACACCTTC	CASSQSRTGGGYTF
-	TRBV10-3	TRBJ1-1	-	TGTGCCATCAGGTCCGGGACATATGAAGCTTTCTTT	CAIRSGTYEAFF
-	TRBV4-1	TRBJ1-1	-	TGCGCCAGCAGCCGCGAGGGGGGGAGGAGCACTGAAGCTTTCTTT	CASSREGGRSTEAFF
-	TRBV24-1	TRBJ2-1	TRBD2	TGTGCCACCAGTGATTTGGCTAGCGGCCAAGGCAATGAGCAGTTCTTC	CATSDLASGQGNEQFF
-	TRBV11-3	TRBJ2-1	-	TGTGCCAGCAGCCCGAGGACAGAAGGAGGTGAGCAGTTCTTC	CASSPRTEGGEQFF
-	TRBV4-1	TRBJ2-2	-	TGCGCCAGCAGCCCAGAGTGGCGACAAAACACCGGGGAGCTGTTTTTT	CASSPEWRQNTGELFF
-	TRBV4-1	TRBJ1-3	-	TGCGCCAGCAGCCAACAGGACTCTGGAAACACCATATATTTT	CASSQQDSGNTIYF
medium-sized	TRBV7-9	TRBJ2-2	-	TGTGCCAGCAGCTTGCCCCCAGCCGGGGAGCTGTTTTTT	CASSLPPAGELFF
-	TRBV6-2/TRBV6-3	TRBJ2-1	TRBD1	TGTGCCAGCAGTCCCTGGACAGGGTGGGATGAGCAGTTCTTC	CASSPWTGWDEQFF
-	TRBV5-5	TRBJ2-5	-	TGTGCCAGCACCTCCCTCTGGGCAGCTCAAGAGACCCAGTACTTC	CASTSLWAAQETQYF
-	TRBV19	TRBJ1-2	-	TGTGCCACCCTGAATTCTCCGGAGTATGGCTACACCTTC	CATLNSPEYGYTF